This T cell receptor beta chain is from a study of blood T cell repertoires in COVID-19. Study-level background: Samples of COVID-19 (acute and convalescent) were obtained from the United States, Italy and Spain. PBMCs, B-cell-depleted T cells, or T cells were the source of the cDNA or gDNA that made up the material.

The CDR3 sequence is 14 residues long. Germline V lookup: CDR1 LGHNA, CDR2 YSLEER. Trimming removed 0 bases from V and 8 bases from J; junction bases left unmatched: 6. Authors' data handling: Quantification of nucleated cells was approximated via reference gene primer amplification. Profiling relied on immunoSEQ multiplex PCR, and the TCRdb table lists in-frame clones only, not all of them. V, J and clone size derive from that table, while D and trimming were established from the DNA sequence. Of around 180,000 clones listed, around two thirds are singletons. The rearrangement uses TRBV4-3 and TRBJ1-2; 7 nucleotides align to TRBD1. Sample: peripheral blood. The receptor's source is a woman older than 75 with acute or convalescent COVID-19. CDR3 sequence: CASSQDARGRGYTF. CDR3 DNA sequence: TGCGCCAGCAGCCAAGATGCCAGGGGGAGAGGCTACACCTTC.